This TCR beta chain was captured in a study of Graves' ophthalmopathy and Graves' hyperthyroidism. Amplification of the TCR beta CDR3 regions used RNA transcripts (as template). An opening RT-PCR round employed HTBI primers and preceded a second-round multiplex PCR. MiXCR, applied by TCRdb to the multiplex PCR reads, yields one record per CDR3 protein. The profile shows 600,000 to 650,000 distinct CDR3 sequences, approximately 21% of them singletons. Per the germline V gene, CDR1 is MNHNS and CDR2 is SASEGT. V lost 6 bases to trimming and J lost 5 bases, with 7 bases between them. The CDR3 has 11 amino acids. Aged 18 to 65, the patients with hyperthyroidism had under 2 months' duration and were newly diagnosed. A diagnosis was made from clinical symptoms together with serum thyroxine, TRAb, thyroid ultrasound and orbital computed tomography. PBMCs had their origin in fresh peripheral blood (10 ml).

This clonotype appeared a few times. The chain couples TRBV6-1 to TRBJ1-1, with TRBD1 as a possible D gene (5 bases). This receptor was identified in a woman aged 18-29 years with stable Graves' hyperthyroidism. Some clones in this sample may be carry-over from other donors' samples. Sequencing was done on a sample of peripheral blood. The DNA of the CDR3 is TGTGCCAGCAGGTGGGGGACTGAAGCTTTCTTT. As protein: CASRWGTEAFF.